This T cell receptor beta chain was sequenced for a study of cytomegalovirus exposure and HLA in healthy donors. The trim removed 7 bases at V and 1 base at J, leaving 2 bases unmatched. This CDR3 region has 13 residues. Germline lookup yields CDR1 SGHRS and CDR2 YFSETQ. The PCR used 60 Vbeta and 13 Jbeta primers. The repertoire was sequenced with immunoSEQ multiplex PCR; TCRdb's copy has only in-frame clones and lacks some. The sample includes 180,000 or so clones, around 80% seen only once; the top ten take 1.5%. The receptor's source is a man aged 35-49 years in good health and CMV-seronegative. The chain uses TRBV5-1 and TRBJ1-1, with 9 positions matching TRBD1. Sequenced sample: PBMCs. The CDR3 DNA follows: TGCGCCAGCGAACAGGGGGCGAACACTGAAGCTTTCTTT. Translating it yields CASEQGANTEAFF.